The next 12 T cell receptor beta chains were all read from a single sample in a study of blood T cell repertoires in COVID-19. The data were produced by immunoSEQ multiplex PCR, yet TCRdb's version contains in-frame clones alone and is incomplete. Found here are some 340,000 clones, about four fifths of them singletons; the top ten hold approximately 3.1%. Material: peripheral blood. These receptors were collected from a man aged 30 to 45 with active or convalescent COVID-19.

The V and J genes are TRBV27 and TRBJ1-1, with TRBD1 matching over 8 bases. The CDR3 runs to 14 residues. Looked up from germline, CDR1 is MNHEY and CDR2 is SMNVEV (reference sequence). The ends lost 4 bases at V and 1 base at J; junction bases unmatched: 2. The chain's CDR3 is CASSWGQANTEAFF. CDR3 nucleotide sequence: TGTGCCAGCAGTTGGGGACAGGCGAACACTGAAGCTTTCTTT.

This chain joins TRBV5-1 and TRBJ2-6; D gene unclear. CDR3 length: 15 amino acids. The V end was cut by 0 bases, the J end by 7 bases, with 11 bases between. Looked up from germline, CDR1 is SGHRS and CDR2 is YFSETQ. Written as DNA, the CDR3 is TGCGCCAGCAGCTTGGCGAGTGTGTTCGCCAACGTCCTGACTTTC. Translating it yields CASSLASVFANVLTF.

V and J are TRBV9 and TRBJ2-7; perhaps TRBD2 as D (7 bases). This CDR3 contains 16 residues. CDR1 SGDLS and CDR2 YYNGEE come from the germline V gene. The V and J ends lost 5 bases and 4 bases respectively, with 22 bases between them. CDR3 sequence: CASSPSGGGGEYEQYF. The CDR3 bases are TGTGCCAGCAGTCCTTCCGGTGGGGGGGGCGAATACGAGCAGTACTTC.

V and J are TRBV6-6 and TRBJ2-2; possibly TRBD1 for D (6 bases). Trimming removed 5 bases at V and 4 bases at J, with 14 bases between. CDR3 length: 15 residues. Germline V gene lookup returns CDR1 MNHNY and CDR2 SVGAGI (reference sequence). CDR3 in amino acids: CASSNRVGTTGELFF. CDR3 in DNA: TGTGCCAGCAGTAACAGGGTCGGGACCACCGGGGAGCTGTTTTTT.

The rearrangement uses TRBV3-1 (or the pseudogene TRBV3-2) and TRBJ2-2; 8 positions agree with TRBD2. From germline, CDR1 is LGHDT and CDR2 YNNKEL (reference sequence). There are 15 residues in the CDR3. Trimming cost V 2 bases and J 4 bases; bases outside gene matches: 3. The CDR3 region is CASSQLGGGTGELFF. The CDR3 DNA sequence: TGTGCCAGCAGCCAACTCGGGGGGGGCACCGGGGAGCTGTTTTTT.

This clone has just one count. The chain carries TRBV6-2 or TRBV6-3 and TRBJ1-1; D is undetermined. This CDR3 spans 17 amino acids. The V end lost 5 bases, the J end lost 2 bases, and 21 bases lay between the germline ends. CDR1 is MNHEY and CDR2 is SVGEGT in the germline V gene. The CDR3 here is CASSTWAQLVENTEAFF. Here the CDR3 DNA reads TGTGCCAGCAGTACTTGGGCCCAGCTCGTGGAAAACACTGAAGCTTTCTTT.

The genes are TRBV6-2 or TRBV6-3 and TRBJ1-2, with 7 bases matching TRBD1. The J segment lost 7 bases and the V segment lost 5 bases, leaving 13 bases of the junction unmatched. The germline CDR1 and CDR2 sequences are MNHEY and SVGEGT. The CDR3 is 15 residues long. Here the CDR3 reads CASSTTRTGASGYTF. The CDR3 coding sequence is TGTGCCAGCAGTACTACCCGGACAGGAGCTAGTGGCTACACCTTC.

J is TRBJ2-2 and V is TRBV27, with 8 bases fitting TRBD1. Losses at the gene ends were 1 base for V and 1 base for J; bases not matched to a gene: 8. Germline V gives CDR1 MNHEY, CDR2 SMNVEV (reference sequence). The CDR3 is made up of 18 amino acids. The CDR3: CASSLYPWTGRNTGELFF. CDR3 in DNA: TGTGCCAGCAGTTTATACCCCTGGACAGGGAGGAACACCGGGGAGCTGTTTTTT.

The chain links TRBV18 to TRBJ1-1, with a weak D call TRBD1 (5 bases). With 1 base removed from V and 6 bases from J, the gap between germline ends came to 15 bases. Germline loops: CDR1 KGHSH, CDR2 LQKENI. The CDR3 is 15 amino acids. CDR3: CASSPRFGGKAEAFF. In DNA, the CDR3 is TGTGCCAGCTCACCACGGTTTGGGGGGAAAGCTGAAGCTTTCTTT. The entire variable domain, with the rest obtained from reference TRBV18 and TRBJ1-1, is as follows: NAGVMQNPRHLVRRRGQEARLRCSPMKGHSHVYWYRQLPEEGLKFMVYLQKENIIDESGMPKERFSAEFPKEGPSILRIQQVVRGDSAAYFCASSPRFGGKAEAFFGQGTRLTVV.

The J gene is TRBJ1-2, the V gene TRBV5-1; D might be TRBD1 (5 bases). CDR1 and CDR2 (germline): SGHRS, YFSETQ. The CDR3 runs 14 residues. V lost 1 base to trimming and J lost 8 bases, with 15 bases between them. CDR3 sequence (DNA): TGCGCCAGCAGCTTGAGGCAGGACAAAGTCGGCTACACCTTC. This translates into CASSLRQDKVGYTF.

This chain connects TRBV5-4 to TRBJ2-3, with 8 bases aligning to TRBD2. CDR3 size: 14 residues. Unmatched junction bases numbered 7, after V lost 10 bases and J lost 0 bases. Germline CDR1 and CDR2: SGHNT and YYREEE (reference sequence). Written as DNA, the CDR3 is TGTGCCTACTCGGGCGGGGGGAGCACAGATACGCAGTATTTT. Its protein product is CAYSGGGSTDTQYF.

The rearrangement uses TRBV19 and TRBJ2-3; D gene ambiguous. Germline V gene sequence: CDR1 LNHDA, CDR2 SQIVND (reference sequence). The CDR3 totals 13 residues. V lost 6 bases and J 0 bases, leaving 7 bases between the germline ends. The CDR3 DNA follows: TGTGCCAGTAGCGTAACTAGCACAGATACGCAGTATTTT. Translated: CASSVTSTDTQYF. Based on the CDR3 plus reference TRBV19 and TRBJ2-3, the full variable domain is DGGITQSPKYLFRKEGQNVTLSCEQNLNHDAMYWYRQDPGQGLRLIYYSQIVNDFQKGDIAEGYSVSREKKESFPLTVTSAQKNPTAFYLCASSVTSTDTQYFGPGTRLTVL.